This T cell receptor beta chain was captured by sequencing in a study of T cell repertoires in cytomegalovirus infection. Across the whole study: Well-studied HLA-B-restricted CMV epitopes were used in the study alongside recently identified HLA-C-restricted ones.

About this clonotype itself: Its antigen is as yet unknown.

Each CDR3 protein is one row after TCRdb ran MiXCR on the reads. Of under 150,000 distinct CDR3 sequences listed, 30% are singletons. The specimen comprised CD8+ T cells from cultured PBMCs, sampled from culture after CMV antigen stimulation. This clonotype was sampled from a human donor in good health (CMV status not recorded). Some clones in this sample may be carry-over from other donors' samples.

In DNA, the CDR3 is TGTGCCAGCAGCAACGCCGAGACACTTCTGGGAGAGACCCAGTACTTC. Protein product: CASSNAETLLGETQYF. V usage is TRBV7-9 and J usage is TRBJ2-5; D is uncertain. V shed 5 bases and J shed 4 bases, with 20 bases lying between them. The CDR3 is made up of 16 amino acids. In germline, CDR1 is SEHNR, CDR2 FQNEAQ (reference sequence). Full variable domain (missing parts from reference TRBV7-9 and TRBJ2-5): DTGVSQNPRHKITKRGQNVTFRCDPISEHNRLYWYRQTLGQGPEFLTYFQNEAQLEKSRLLSDRFSAERPKGSFSTLEIQRTEQGDSAMYLCASSNAETLLGETQYFGPGTRLLVL.